This T cell receptor (beta chain) was recorded in a study of blood T cell repertoires in COVID-19 (TCRdb year 2020). For context, the study as a whole: Samples from collaborators originated in the United States, Italy and Spain and spanned both the acute and convalescent phases of COVID-19. The material from the prospective study consisted of cDNA or gDNA derived from T cells, B-cell-depleted T cells, or PBMCs. Deeply sampled blood TCRbeta repertoires from subjects exposed to, actively infected with, or recovered from COVID-19 were included in the dataset. The repertoires were made available in a free public database intended to serve as a resource for research on the immune response to SARS-CoV-2. The samples were drawn from two sources: the first 160 participants of the ongoing ImmuneRACE study, and 1,000 to 1,500 subjects contributed by 6 global collaborators. The sample metadata nearly always contained a de-identified subject ID, COVID-19 status, age in years and sex. HLA class I and class II types, where available, came from metadata supplied by the sample provider rather than from assay-based typing. The research as a whole found: The quantity of clinical and demographic metadata differed by source and by participant and was supplied without curation.

Remarks on this clone: The target of this receptor is not known. No clone much larger than this one lies a single base away; base qualities are absent.

Whole blood was collected in K2EDTA tubes by collaborating institutions according to the institutions' own protocols. For TCRbeta analysis, collaborators shipped samples in one of three forms: frozen whole blood, isolated PBMCs, or DNA extracted from either of those sample types. The immunoSEQ Assay, a bias-controlled multiplex PCR, was used to amplify TCRbeta CDR3 regions from genomic DNA. The paper's processing steps were these. Nucleated cell counts per sample were estimated from amplification of reference gene primers within the assay. To quantify the absolute abundance of each unique TCRbeta CDR3 rearrangement, sequence reads were collapsed and filtered. For each sample, productive Simpson clonality was calculated as the square root of Simpson's diversity index over productive rearrangements. TCRdb mirrors the immuneACCESS table, restricted to in-frame sequences. Some clones are absent from its copies; in checked studies, under half trace to an unresolved V gene, and the reason for the others is unknown. V, J and clone size were drawn from that table, and D and trimming were deduced from the DNA. Recorded for this sample are approximately 75,000 clones; around 67% of them occurred a single time. The top ten constitute 2.6% of the sample.

This TCR derives from a human donor with acute or convalescent COVID-19. The donor label of this sample is uncertain. The sample taken for sequencing was peripheral blood.

CDR3 loop: CASRETDRGAGELFF. The sequenced DNA is TGTGCCAGCCGGGAGACAGACAGGGGCGCCGGGGAGCTGTTTTTT. The rearranged chain carries TRBV7-3 and TRBJ2-2; TRBD1 agrees with 8 junctional bases. The CDR3 spans 15 residues, from the cysteine through the phenylalanine. The entry retains the CDR3 DNA only, 45 bases that are in frame from base 1. From V the trimming removes 8 bases and from J it removes 6 bases, while the gene matches leave 11 bases of the junction unaccounted for. CDR1 and CDR2 are read off the germline V gene as SGHTA and FQGTGA.